This T cell receptor (beta chain) emerged from a study of identical twins. V gave up 3 bases and J gave up 9 bases, with 3 bases separating them. Germline assignment: CDR1 MDHEN and CDR2 SYDVKM. The CDR3 has 11 residues. TCRdb processed the 5' RACE reads anew with MiXCR; each CDR3 protein has one entry. Of 690,000 or so distinct CDR3 sequences in the sample, 8.6% were seen once. This sample also belongs to another study, concerning yellow fever vaccine responses in identical twins.

The J gene is TRBJ1-6, the V gene TRBV28; D remains ambiguous. This clonotype was obtained from a young woman in good health. Sequencing was performed on PBMCs. CDR3 amino acids: CASSFRSPLHF. DNA for the CDR3: TGTGCCAGCAGTTTTCGTTCACCCCTCCACTTT.